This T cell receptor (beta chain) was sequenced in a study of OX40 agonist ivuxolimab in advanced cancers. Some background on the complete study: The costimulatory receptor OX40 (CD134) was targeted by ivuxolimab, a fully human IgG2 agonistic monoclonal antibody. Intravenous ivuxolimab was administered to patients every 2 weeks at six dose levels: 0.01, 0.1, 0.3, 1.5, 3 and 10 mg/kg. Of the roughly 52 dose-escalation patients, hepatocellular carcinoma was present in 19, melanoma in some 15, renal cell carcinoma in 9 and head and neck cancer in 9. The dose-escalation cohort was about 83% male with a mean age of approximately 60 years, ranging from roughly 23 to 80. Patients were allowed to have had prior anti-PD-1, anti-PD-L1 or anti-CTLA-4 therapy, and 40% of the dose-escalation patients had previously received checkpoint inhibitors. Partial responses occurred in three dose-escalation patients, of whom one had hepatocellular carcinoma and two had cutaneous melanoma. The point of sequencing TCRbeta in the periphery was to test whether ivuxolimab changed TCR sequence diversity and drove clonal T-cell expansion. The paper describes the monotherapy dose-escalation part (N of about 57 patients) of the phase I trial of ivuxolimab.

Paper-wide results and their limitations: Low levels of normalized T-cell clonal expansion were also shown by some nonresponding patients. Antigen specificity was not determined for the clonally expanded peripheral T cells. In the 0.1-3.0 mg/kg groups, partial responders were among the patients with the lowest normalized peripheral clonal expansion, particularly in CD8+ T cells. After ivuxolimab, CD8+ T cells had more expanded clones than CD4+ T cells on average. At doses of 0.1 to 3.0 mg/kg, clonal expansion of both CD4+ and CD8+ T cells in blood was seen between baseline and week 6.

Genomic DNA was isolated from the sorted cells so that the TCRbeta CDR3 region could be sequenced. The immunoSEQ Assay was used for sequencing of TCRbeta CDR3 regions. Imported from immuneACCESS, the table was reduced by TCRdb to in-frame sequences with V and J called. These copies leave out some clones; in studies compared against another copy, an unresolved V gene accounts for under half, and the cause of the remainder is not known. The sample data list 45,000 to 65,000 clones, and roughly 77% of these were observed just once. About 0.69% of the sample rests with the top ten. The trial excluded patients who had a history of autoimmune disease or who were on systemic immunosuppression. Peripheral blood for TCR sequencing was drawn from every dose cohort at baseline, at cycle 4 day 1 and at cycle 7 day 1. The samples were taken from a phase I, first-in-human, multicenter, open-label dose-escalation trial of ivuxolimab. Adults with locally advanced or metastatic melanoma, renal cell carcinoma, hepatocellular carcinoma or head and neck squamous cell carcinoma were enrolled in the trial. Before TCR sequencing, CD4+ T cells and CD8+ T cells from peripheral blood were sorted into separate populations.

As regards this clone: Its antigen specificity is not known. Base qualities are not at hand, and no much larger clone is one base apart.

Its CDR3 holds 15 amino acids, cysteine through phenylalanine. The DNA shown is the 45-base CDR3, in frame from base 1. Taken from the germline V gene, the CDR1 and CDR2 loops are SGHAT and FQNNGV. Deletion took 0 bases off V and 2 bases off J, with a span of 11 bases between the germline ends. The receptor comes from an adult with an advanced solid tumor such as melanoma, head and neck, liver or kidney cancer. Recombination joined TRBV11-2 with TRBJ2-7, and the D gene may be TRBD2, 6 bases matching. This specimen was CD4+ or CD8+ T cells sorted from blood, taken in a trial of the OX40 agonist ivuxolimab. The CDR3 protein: CASSLEGRGPYEQYF. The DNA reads TGTGCCAGCAGCTTAGAGGGGCGGGGTCCCTACGAGCAGTACTTC.